Sequencing of this TCR beta chain was carried out in a study of blood T cell repertoires in COVID-19. Study context: PBMCs, B-cell-depleted T cells, or T cells were the source of the cDNA or gDNA that made up the material.

Only in-frame clones appear in the TCRdb table, and some are missing; sequencing was by immunoSEQ multiplex PCR. Altogether 80,000 or so clones are present, less than 85% being singletons, with the ten largest covering 4% to 5.5%. From germline, CDR1 is SGHVS and CDR2 FQNEAQ. Trimming took 5 bases from V and 5 from J; bases not matched to a gene: 12. This CDR3 comprises 17 residues. J is TRBJ2-5 and V is TRBV7-8; 12 nucleotides align to TRBD2. Sequencing used peripheral blood. The TCR sequence derives from a woman aged 70 to 79 with acute or convalescent COVID-19. CDR3 nucleotide sequence: TGTGCCAGCAGCGGATCGCTAGCGGGGGGGATCCGGGAGACCCAGTACTTC. Translation gives CASSGSLAGGIRETQYF.